The 14 T cell receptor beta chains in this list originate from one sample, sequenced in a study of identical twins. TCRdb passed the 5' RACE reads through MiXCR, listing each CDR3 protein once. Counted here are about 190,000 distinct CDR3 sequences, approximately 15% occurring once; the ten biggest clones make up 40% to 45%. The same sample was also studied in work on T cells expressing NK-cell markers.

Sequencing was done on a sample of CD8+ T cells sorted from blood. All receptors come from a woman aged 18-35 years in good health.

V gene TRBV24-1 combines with J gene TRBJ2-1; the D is unclear. Trimming shortened V by 5 bases and J by 8 bases, and 18 bases separated the two germline ends. This CDR3 region has 15 residues. Germline CDR1 and CDR2: KGHDR and SFDVKD. CDR3 protein: CATSVPLDPDYEQFF. CDR3 sequence (DNA): TGTGCCACCAGTGTTCCGCTTGACCCCGACTATGAGCAGTTCTTC.

The chain joins TRBV12-3 or TRBV12-4 to TRBJ2-1, with unresolved D. The V gene lost 7 bases and the J gene lost 9 bases, with 10 bases spanning the gap. The CDR3 totals 11 residues. CDR3 nucleotides: TGTGCCAGCACTATTAATGGTGAGCAGTTCTTC. Its translation is CASTINGEQFF.

The V call is TRBV12-3 or TRBV12-4, the J call TRBJ1-1; D is unclear. This CDR3 is built from 15 residues. Trimming took off 7 bases at V and 3 bases at J, with 18 bases between the two ends. This chain's CDR3 is CASKSTLDRDTEAFF. In nucleotides, the CDR3 is TGTGCCAGCAAGTCGACCCTTGACCGGGACACTGAAGCTTTCTTT.

The table lists this clonotype with a few counts. This sequence joins TRBV12-5 and TRBJ2-2; 7 bases are shared with TRBD2. Per the germline V gene, CDR1 is LGHNT and CDR2 is FRNRAP. V lost 4 bases, J lost 4 bases, and 3 bases stayed unmatched. The length of the CDR3 is 14 residues. The CDR3 nucleotides are TGTGCTAGTGGTTCCCGCGGGAGCACCGGGGAGCTGTTTTTT. This codes for CASGSRGSTGELFF. Based on the CDR3 plus reference TRBV12-5 and TRBJ2-2, the full variable domain is DARVTQTPRHKVTEMGQEVTMRCQPILGHNTVFWYRQTMMQGLELLAYFRNRAPLDDSGMPKDRFSAEMPDATLATLKIQPSEPRDSAVYFCASGSRGSTGELFFGEGSRLTVL.

V gene TRBV11-3 combines with J gene TRBJ2-6; D remains unclear. Deletions cut 2 bases from V and 0 bases from J, with 8 bases between. CDR1 and CDR2 (germline): SGHNT, YENEEA. The length of the CDR3 is 16 residues. CDR3 in amino acids: CASSLYPVSGANVLTF. In DNA form, the CDR3 reads TGTGCCAGCAGCTTATACCCGGTCTCTGGGGCCAACGTCCTGACTTTC.

This clonotype was seen ten or more times. This chain connects TRBV25-1 to TRBJ2-5; D not certain. Trimming removed 8 bases at V and 3 bases at J, with 16 bases between. CDR1 is MGHDK and CDR2 is SYGVNS in the germline V gene. The CDR3 has 14 residues. The CDR3 sequence is CASGRSRSEETQYF. CDR3 coding DNA: TGTGCCAGCGGAAGGTCTCGGAGTGAAGAGACCCAGTACTTC.

The chain joins TRBV12-3 or TRBV12-4 to TRBJ2-3; 9 positions agree with TRBD1. V shed 7 bases, J shed 3 bases, and the junction held 14 bases outside the gene matches. The CDR3 has 17 residues. The DNA of the CDR3 is TGTGCCAGCACAACCCCTTCCGGGACAGGGTCGACAGATACGCAGTATTTT. Its protein is CASTTPSGTGSTDTQYF.

This chain uses TRBV27 with TRBJ2-7; 14 bases align to TRBD2. With V trimmed by 5 bases and J by 4 bases, 10 bases remained unmatched. Germline V gene sequence: CDR1 MNHEY, CDR2 SMNVEV (reference sequence). This CDR3 contains 17 residues. The CDR3 DNA sequence: TGTGCCAGCAGTCCCGGCGCCCGGACTAGCGGGAGGTACGAGCAGTACTTC. This sequence encodes CASSPGARTSGRYEQYF.

This clonotype was recorded many times. The V call is TRBV7-8, the J call TRBJ2-1; possibly TRBD2 for D (6 bases). This CDR3 contains 15 residues. Germline loops: CDR1 SGHVS, CDR2 FQNEAQ. V lost 5 bases and J 3 bases, leaving 14 bases between the germline ends. The CDR3 nucleotides read TGTGCCAGCAGCACAAGCGTGGGACTCTACAATGAGCAGTTCTTC. Protein product: CASSTSVGLYNEQFF.

The chain has TRBV5-1 and TRBJ1-2; 7 bases are a match to TRBD1. Germline V lookup: CDR1 SGHRS, CDR2 YFSETQ. The CDR3 has 16 amino acids. Trimming removed 0 bases from V and 4 bases from J; junction bases left unmatched: 9. The CDR3 loop is CASSLEIAGGFYGYTF. Written as DNA, the CDR3 is TGCGCCAGCAGCTTGGAAATTGCAGGGGGATTCTATGGCTACACCTTC.

This chain uses TRBV29-1 with TRBJ2-7, with TRBD2 identical over 14 bases. The CDR3 has 15 residues. CDR1 is SQVTM, CDR2 ANQGSEA, per germline. With V trimmed by 6 bases and J by 3 bases, 7 bases remained unmatched. CDR3 DNA: TGCAGCGTGAGCCTGACTAGCGGGAGGGACTACGAGCAGTACTTC. The encoded protein is CSVSLTSGRDYEQYF.

At least ten counts were recorded for this clonotype. The genes are TRBV12-3 or TRBV12-4 and TRBJ2-1, with 10 bases that match TRBD2. Germline trimming cut 8 bases from V and 5 bases from J; bases unmatched to any gene: 9. The CDR3 has 15 amino acids. CDR3 loop: CASSPAGGPHNEQFF. The CDR3 DNA is TGTGCCAGCTCCCCAGCGGGAGGGCCCCACAATGAGCAGTTCTTC.

This clonotype occurred many times. The V call is TRBV11-2, the J call TRBJ2-7; no reliable D call. The V end was cut by 4 bases, the J end by 0 bases, with 13 bases between. Per germline, CDR1 SGHAT and CDR2 FQNNGV. The CDR3 has 15 residues. CDR3 amino acids: CASSSLIFSSYEQYF. The CDR3 DNA reads as TGTGCCAGCAGCTCCCTCATCTTTTCCTCCTACGAGCAGTACTTC. The full variable domain, rest sourced from reference TRBV11-2 and TRBJ2-7, is EAGVAQSPRYKIIEKRQSVAFWCNPISGHATLYWYQQILGQGPKLLIQFQNNGVVDDSQLPKDRFSAERLKGVDSTLKIQPAKLEDSAVYLCASSSLIFSSYEQYFGPGTRLTVT.

This clonotype came up a few times. The chain has TRBV12-3 or TRBV12-4 and TRBJ2-7, with 10 nucleotides matching TRBD1. This CDR3 spans 17 amino acids. J lost 4 bases, V lost 3 bases, and 12 bases had no gene match. Here the CDR3 DNA reads TGTGCCAGCAGTTTGGGACAGGGGACTGCCTTCTTTTACGAGCAGTACTTC. Protein sequence: CASSLGQGTAFFYEQYF.